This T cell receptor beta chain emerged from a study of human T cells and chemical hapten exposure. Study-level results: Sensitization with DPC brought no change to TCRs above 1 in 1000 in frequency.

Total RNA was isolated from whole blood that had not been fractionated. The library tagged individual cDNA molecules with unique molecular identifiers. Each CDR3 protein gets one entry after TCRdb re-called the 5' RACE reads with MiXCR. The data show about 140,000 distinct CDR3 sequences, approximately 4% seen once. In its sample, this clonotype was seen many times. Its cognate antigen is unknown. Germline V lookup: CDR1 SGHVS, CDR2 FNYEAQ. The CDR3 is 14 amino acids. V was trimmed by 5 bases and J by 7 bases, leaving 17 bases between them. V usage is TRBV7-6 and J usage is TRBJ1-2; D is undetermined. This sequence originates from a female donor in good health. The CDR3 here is CASSNKAGLIGYTF. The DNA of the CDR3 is TGTGCCAGCAGCAATAAAGCGGGGTTAATTGGCTACACCTTC.